This TCR beta chain derives from a study of blood T cell repertoires in COVID-19. In the original workflow: Estimates of nucleated cell counts were drawn from the amplification of reference gene primers. Profiled with immunoSEQ multiplex PCR; TCRdb holds only in-frame clones, not every one. Clonal size and the V and J genes are those of that table, whereas D and trimming came from the DNA. The sample lists some 140,000 clones, roughly 80% occurring once. The CDR3 runs to 19 residues. Germline assignment: CDR1 LGHDT and CDR2 YNNKEL (reference sequence). With 1 base removed from V and 0 bases from J, the gap between germline ends came to 19 bases. Those enrolled, adults aged roughly 18 to 89 years, came from around 25 US areas.

The chain combines TRBV3-1 (or the pseudogene TRBV3-2) with TRBJ1-3, with D perhaps matching TRBD1 (5 bases). The sample taken for sequencing was PBMCs or T cells enriched from blood (not recorded which). This sequence originates from a man aged 35-49 years with acute COVID-19. The CDR3 nucleotides are TGTGCCAGCAGCCAAGGGGCTGTAAGTGGGGCGATCTCTGGAAACACCATATATTTT. Its translation: CASSQGAVSGAISGNTIYF.